Listed below are T cell receptor beta chains from one sample, sequenced in a study of beta chain features in type 1 diabetes. The repertoire was sequenced with immunoSEQ multiplex PCR; TCRdb's copy has only in-frame clones and lacks some. Of 300,000 to 450,000 clones listed, approximately 12% were seen once; the top ten hold under 0.02%. Sequencing was done on a sample of naive CD4+ T cells from blood. The source of these receptors is a man younger than 30 in good health. The CDR3 runs from the conserved cysteine through the conserved F or W.

V gene	J gene	CDR3 protein
TRBV7-9	TRBJ1-6	CASGRGVRDSPLHF
TRBV30	TRBJ1-1	CAWSRTANTEAFF
TRBV6-1	TRBJ2-7	CASSEGTGINEQYF
TRBV15	TRBJ2-6	CATNRDRGPGGANVLTF
TRBV9	TRBJ2-1	CASSAPTSPGSQQFF
TRBV27	TRBJ1-1	CASSFSGTVNTEAFF
TRBV5-4	TRBJ2-5	CASSLGDSVKTQYF
TRBV23-1	TRBJ2-7	CASSQSWGGLILYEQYF
TRBV29-1	TRBJ2-3	CSVGGGRYSTDTQYF
TRBV21-1	TRBJ2-7	CASSTILTASAAYEQYF